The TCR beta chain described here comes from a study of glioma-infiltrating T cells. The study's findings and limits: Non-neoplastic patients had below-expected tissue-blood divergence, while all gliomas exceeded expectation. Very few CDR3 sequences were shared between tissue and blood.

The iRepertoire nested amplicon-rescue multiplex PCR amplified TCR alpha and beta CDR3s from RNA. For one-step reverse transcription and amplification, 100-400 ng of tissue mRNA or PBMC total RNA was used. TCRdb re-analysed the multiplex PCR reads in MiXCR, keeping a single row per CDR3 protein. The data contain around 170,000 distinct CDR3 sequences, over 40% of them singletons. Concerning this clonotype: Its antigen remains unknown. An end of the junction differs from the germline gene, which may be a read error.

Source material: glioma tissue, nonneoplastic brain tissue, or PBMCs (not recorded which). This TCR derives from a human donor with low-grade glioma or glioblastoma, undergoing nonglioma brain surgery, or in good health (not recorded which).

CDR3 sequence reads: CRVEDLDGYTF. In DNA, the CDR3 is TGCAGAGTTGAAGATCTAGATGGCTACACCTTC. The chain uses TRBV29-1 and TRBJ1-2; D is undetermined. Germline V CDR1 and CDR2: SQVTM, ANQGSEA. The CDR3 totals 11 residues.